The 15 T cell receptor beta chains in this list originate from one sample, sequenced in a study of OX40 agonist ivuxolimab in advanced cancers. Profiled with immunoSEQ multiplex PCR; TCRdb holds only in-frame clones, not every one. The table shows around 10,000 clones, with about 66% occurring only once. The sample consisted of CD4+ or CD8+ T cells sorted from blood, taken in a trial of the OX40 agonist ivuxolimab. The receptors here all came from an adult with an advanced solid tumor such as melanoma, head and neck, liver or kidney cancer.

The rearrangement links TRBV4-1 to TRBJ1-6; D is perhaps TRBD1 (5 bases). Germline CDR1 and CDR2: MGHRA and YSYEKL. The germline V and J ends were trimmed by 4 bases and 12 bases, with 16 bases remaining between them. This CDR3 contains 14 residues. CDR3 region: CASSPIGEGKPLHF. CDR3 DNA sequence: TGCGCCAGCAGCCCTATTGGGGAGGGGAAACCCCTCCACTTT.

The chain couples TRBV28 to TRBJ1-5, with D unclear. CDR1 and CDR2 (germline): MDHEN, SYDVKM. The CDR3 sequence is 16 residues long. V was trimmed by 6 bases and J by 2 bases, leaving 17 bases between them. The CDR3 DNA reads as TGTGCCAGCAGCCCATCCCGGGGTTTCGGCAATCAGCCCCAGCATTTT. The encoded protein is CASSPSRGFGNQPQHF. Combining the CDR3 with reference TRBV28 and TRBJ1-5 gives the whole variable domain DVKVTQSSRYLVKRTGEKVFLECVQDMDHENMFWYRQDPGLGLRLIYFSYDVKMKEKGDIPEGYSVSREKKERFSLILESASTNQTSMYLCASSPSRGFGNQPQHFGDGTRLSIL.

The chain is built from TRBV28 and TRBJ2-7, with TRBD1 matching over 7 bases. This CDR3 comprises 15 residues. Germline CDR1 MDHEN, CDR2 SYDVKM. V lost 5 bases to trimming and J lost 4 bases; unmatched junction nucleotides: 11. CDR3: CASSERQGVLYEQYF. The CDR3 region has the DNA TGTGCCAGCAGTGAAAGGCAGGGGGTTTTGTACGAGCAGTACTTC. Combining the CDR3 with reference TRBV28 and TRBJ2-7 gives the whole variable domain DVKVTQSSRYLVKRTGEKVFLECVQDMDHENMFWYRQDPGLGLRLIYFSYDVKMKEKGDIPEGYSVSREKKERFSLILESASTNQTSMYLCASSERQGVLYEQYFGPGTRLTVT.

This clone was observed a handful of times. The chain combines TRBV7-9 with TRBJ1-6; D not certain. Germline V lookup: CDR1 SEHNR, CDR2 FQNEAQ (reference sequence). V lost 4 bases, J lost 12 bases, and 13 bases lay in between. The CDR3 loop spans 13 amino acids. CDR3 nucleotide sequence: TGTGCCAGCAGCTCCATGGGTCTTGTACCCCTCCACTTT. This sequence encodes CASSSMGLVPLHF.

The V gene is TRBV28, the J gene TRBJ2-1; 9 bases match TRBD2. The junction had 6 bases not matched to a gene; V was cut back by 8 bases and J by 4 bases. The CDR3 runs to 14 residues. The V gene's germline CDR1 is MDHEN and CDR2 SYDVKM. The CDR3 loop reads CASARLADYNEQFF. DNA of the CDR3: TGTGCCAGCGCGAGACTAGCGGATTACAATGAGCAGTTCTTC.

The V call is TRBV6-5, the J call TRBJ2-2; 8 bases are a match to TRBD2. This CDR3 spans 15 amino acids. The trim removed 8 bases at V and 3 bases at J, leaving 8 bases unmatched. Germline V gives CDR1 MNHEY, CDR2 SVGAGI. This CDR3 reads CASRDSGEDTGELFF. CDR3 DNA sequence: TGTGCCAGCCGAGATAGCGGGGAGGACACCGGGGAGCTGTTTTTT.

The chain combines TRBV5-4 with TRBJ1-1, with a weak D call TRBD1 (5 bases). This CDR3 region has 14 residues. Germline V gene data show CDR1 as SGHNT and CDR2 as YYREEE (reference sequence). Trimming removed 6 bases at V and 5 bases at J, with 17 bases between. CDR3 region: CASTPGEGVTEAFF. Here the CDR3 DNA reads TGTGCCAGCACGCCCGGGGAAGGGGTAACTGAAGCTTTCTTT.

The chain uses TRBV2 and TRBJ1-1; D not certain. The CDR3 runs 10 residues. V lost 5 bases and J 7 bases, leaving 5 bases between the germline ends. Per germline, CDR1 SNHLY and CDR2 FYNNEI. Here the CDR3 reads CASSLNEAFF. Here the CDR3 DNA reads TGTGCCAGCAGTCTAAATGAAGCTTTCTTT.

The table lists this clone with a few counts. The V and J genes are TRBV5-4 and TRBJ1-2, with 11 bases lining up with TRBD1. This CDR3 region has 14 residues. CDR1 and CDR2 (germline): SGHNT, YYREEE (reference sequence). The ends lost 4 bases at V and 6 bases at J; junction bases unmatched: 5. The CDR3: CASSLGGQGDGYTF. The DNA for the CDR3 is TGTGCCAGCAGCCTGGGGGGACAGGGGGATGGCTACACCTTC. The full variable domain, rest sourced from reference TRBV5-4 and TRBJ1-2, is ETGVTQSPTHLIKTRGQQVTLRCSSQSGHNTVSWYQQALGQGPQFIFQYYREEENGRGNFPPRFSGLQFPNYSSELNVNALELDDSALYLCASSLGGQGDGYTFGSGTRLTVV.

This rearrangement joins TRBV5-4 to TRBJ2-7, with D hard to call. This CDR3 has 14 amino acids. V gave up 5 bases and J gave up 3 bases, with 15 bases separating them. Germline CDR1 and CDR2: SGHNT and YYREEE (reference sequence). The CDR3 here is CASRVWGSGYEQYF. As DNA, the CDR3 is TGTGCCAGCAGGGTTTGGGGATCGGGCTACGAGCAGTACTTC.

This clone is categorized as medium-sized. The rearrangement uses TRBV7-9 and TRBJ2-7; no clear D. V dropped 3 bases and J dropped 2 bases, with 11 bases sitting between them. The CDR3 consists of 14 residues. Germline lookup yields CDR1 SEHNR and CDR2 FQNEAQ (reference sequence). CDR3 in amino acids: CASSFLPVPYEQYF. For the CDR3, the DNA is TGTGCCAGCAGCTTCCTCCCTGTTCCCTACGAGCAGTACTTC.

By its share, this clone is medium-sized (0.01 to 0.1%). The rearrangement uses TRBV4-1 and TRBJ1-6; the match to TRBD1 covers 8 bases. The CDR3 covers 13 residues. Trimming at V came to 7 bases and at J to 6 bases, leaving 2 bases not matched to a gene. Germline V gene lookup returns CDR1 MGHRA and CDR2 YSYEKL. CDR3 in DNA: TGCGCCAGCAACCAGGGGGCTAATTCACCCCTCCACTTT. It codes for CASNQGANSPLHF.

V and J are TRBV30 and TRBJ1-6; no definite D call. The germline CDR1 and CDR2 sequences are GTSNPN and SVGIG (reference sequence). Trimming took off 4 bases at V and 9 bases at J, with 13 bases between the two ends. The CDR3 loop spans 13 amino acids. The CDR3 is CAWNDGITSPLHF. The CDR3 nucleotides are TGTGCCTGGAACGACGGAATAACTTCACCCCTCCACTTT.

The rearrangement uses TRBV27 and TRBJ2-1, with D tentatively TRBD1 (6 bases). Between the trimmed V and J ends, which lost 5 bases and 4 bases, there was a span of 12 bases. This CDR3 region has 14 residues. Germline V lookup: CDR1 MNHEY, CDR2 SMNVEV (reference sequence). Here the CDR3 DNA reads TGTGCCAGCAGTCTCTATGACAGGTACAATGAGCAGTTCTTC. This codes for CASSLYDRYNEQFF.

CDR3 sequence (DNA): TGTGCCTGGAGGGTCGGTGTAAGGCGCCCGACAGGGGGGAACACTGAAGCTTTCTTT. Translated, it gives CAWRVGVRRPTGGNTEAFF. The rearrangement joins TRBV30 to TRBJ1-1, with TRBD1 matching 9 bases. This CDR3 is built from 19 residues. Looked up from germline, CDR1 is GTSNPN and CDR2 is SVGIG (reference sequence). The junction had 18 bases not matched to a gene; V was cut back by 3 bases and J by 1 base. Supplemented by reference TRBV30 and TRBJ1-1, the full variable domain reads SQTIHQWPATLVQPVGSPLSLECTVEGTSNPNLYWYRQAAGRGLQLLFYSVGIGQISSEVPQNLSASRPQDRQFILSSKKLLLSDSGFYLCAWRVGVRRPTGGNTEAFFGQGTRLTVV.